This T cell receptor beta chain appears in the sequencing data of a study of human T cells and chemical hapten exposure. Study results and caveats: TCRs whose frequency exceeded 1 in 1000 remained the same following DPC sensitization.

V was trimmed by 0 bases and J by 7 bases, leaving 13 bases between them. Germline CDR1 is SGHRS and CDR2 is YFSETQ. CDR3 length equals 15 residues. This clonotype was counted many times. The antigen remains unidentified. Time point of the sample: patch test 3, about 24 weeks after DPC sensitization. Treatment: therapeutic diphenylcyclopropenone sensitization with weekly scalp DPC. TCRdb independently ran MiXCR on the RACE reads; one entry per CDR3 protein. Here the sample spans roughly 84,000 distinct CDR3 sequences, 10% to 12% being singletons. This chain links TRBV5-1 with TRBJ2-2; D may be TRBD1 (5 bases). The material was whole blood, obtained in connection with sensitization to the hapten diphenylcyclopropenone (DPC). The TCR originated in a woman aged 45-65 years with alopecia areata. Some clones in this sample may be carry-over from other donors' samples. This CDR3 is CASSLVRGAGGELFF. The CDR3 region has the DNA TGCGCCAGCAGCTTGGTTCGTGGGGCTGGCGGGGAGCTGTTTTTT.